The rows below give T cell receptor beta chains drawn from one sample of a study of cytomegalovirus exposure and HLA in healthy donors. TCRdb keeps only in-frame clones here, not all; method: immunoSEQ multiplex PCR. The table has 150,000 to 200,000 clones, 81% seen once. Material for sequencing was PBMCs. These receptors all stem from a woman in her late teens or twenties in good health and CMV-seropositive. The CDR3 runs from the conserved cysteine through the conserved F or W. The D gene is left open where the match is weak. The size field is filled for only some rows; it gives once, few, many or a size class.

D	length	size	V	J	CDR3	DNA
TRBD1	15	.	TRBV7-9	TRBJ2-3	CSSSSRDSYTDTQYF	TGTTCCAGCAGCTCCCGGGACAGTTACACAGATACGCAGTATTTT
.	16	.	TRBV12-2	TRBJ1-2	CASRNTGGDLSYGYTF	TGTGCAAGTCGCAACACCGGGGGGGATTTAAGCTATGGCTACACCTTC
.	14	.	TRBV6-5	TRBJ2-5	CASSPGYGKETQYF	TGTGCCAGCAGTCCCGGTTACGGGAAAGAGACCCAGTACTTC
.	16	.	TRBV6-5	TRBJ2-2	CASSYSRGGGGQELFF	TGTGCCAGCAGTTACTCGAGGGGAGGGGGGGGCCAGGAGCTGTTTTTT
.	15	.	TRBV2	TRBJ2-1	CVLKGGSTTYNEQFF	TGTGTCTTAAAGGGTGGGAGTACCACCTACAATGAGCAGTTCTTC
TRBD1	15	.	TRBV18	TRBJ1-1	CASSPRGQGDTEAFF	TGTGCCAGCTCACCGCGGGGACAGGGGGACACTGAAGCTTTCTTT
.	13	.	TRBV5-1	TRBJ1-1	CASSLRQNTEAFF	TGCGCCAGCAGCTTGCGACAGAACACTGAAGCTTTCTTT
TRBD2	13	.	TRBV6-1	TRBJ2-2	CASKGLANGELFF	TGTGCCAGCAAGGGACTAGCGAACGGGGAGCTGTTTTTT
.	17	.	TRBV4-2	TRBJ2-1	CASSQEDTSTFYNEQFF	TGTGCCAGCAGCCAAGAAGACACCTCCACCTTCTACAATGAGCAGTTCTTC
.	15	.	TRBV10-3	TRBJ1-1	CAISEWQGWVTEAFF	TGTGCCATCAGTGAGTGGCAGGGTTGGGTGACTGAAGCTTTCTTT
TRBD1	15	.	TRBV4-1	TRBJ1-2	CASSQDVGQAWGYTF	TGCGCCAGCAGCCAAGATGTTGGACAGGCCTGGGGCTACACCTTC
.	15	.	TRBV27	TRBJ1-4	CASSTRRGINEKLFF	TGTGCCAGCAGTACCCGGCGGGGGATTAATGAAAAACTGTTTTTT
TRBD2	18	.	TRBV5-1	TRBJ2-7	CASSLGSSGGAYSYEQYF	TGCGCCAGCAGCTTGGGATCTAGCGGGGGGGCGTATAGCTACGAGCAGTACTTC
.	13	.	TRBV7-2	TRBJ2-5	CASSVHIEETQYF	TGTGCCAGCAGCGTCCACATCGAAGAGACCCAGTACTTC
.	14	.	TRBV28	TRBJ1-4	CASSLLGGDEKLFF	TGTGCCAGCAGTTTATTGGGGGGGGATGAAAAACTGTTTTTT
.	13	.	TRBV5-1	TRBJ2-5	CASSVSPMGEQYF	TGCGCCAGCAGCGTAAGTCCTATGGGAGAGCAGTACTTC
.	16	few	TRBV4-3	TRBJ1-4	CASSQDLGEGGEKLFF	TGCGCCAGCAGCCAAGACCTAGGGGAAGGGGGTGAAAAACTGTTTTTT
TRBD1	17	.	TRBV28	TRBJ1-2	CASSFGSTGGVGYGYTF	TGTGCCAGCAGTTTCGGGTCGACAGGGGGCGTTGGCTATGGCTACACCTTC
.	13	once	TRBV18	TRBJ1-3	CASSPNEGNTIYF	TGTGCCAGCTCACCGAACGAGGGAAACACCATATATTTT
.	17	.	TRBV5-1	TRBJ2-3	CASSLGTIQGTTDTQYF	TGCGCCAGCAGCTTGGGGACCATTCAGGGGACCACAGATACGCAGTATTTT
.	15	.	TRBV9	TRBJ2-1	CASSVRGATYNEQFF	TGTGCCAGCAGCGTACGGGGGGCGACCTACAATGAGCAGTTCTTC
.	15	few	TRBV19	TRBJ2-2	CASSIELRDTGELFF	TGTGCCAGTAGTATCGAACTGAGGGACACCGGGGAGCTGTTTTTT
.	15	.	TRBV11-2	TRBJ1-2	CASSWEGPFGAGYTF	.
TRBD1	18	.	TRBV4-2	TRBJ1-1	CASSQVGLGGQGYLGAFF	TGTGCCAGCAGCCAAGTCGGGTTGGGGGGACAGGGGTATTTGGGAGCTTTCTTT
.	14	.	TRBV9	TRBJ1-3	CASSGGIIGNTIYF	TGTGCCAGCAGCGGAGGGATTATCGGAAACACCATATATTTT
TRBD1	14	.	TRBV6-1	TRBJ1-2	CASSERGQGYGYTF	TGTGCCAGCAGTGAAAGGGGGCAGGGCTATGGCTACACCTTC
TRBD1	15	.	TRBV9	TRBJ1-6	CASSVASRGRSPLHF	TGTGCCAGCAGCGTAGCATCGAGGGGGCGTTCACCCCTCCACTTT
TRBD2	16	.	TRBV18	TRBJ2-3	CASSPASGVNTDTQYF	TGTGCCAGCTCACCAGCTAGCGGGGTTAACACAGATACGCAGTATTTT
TRBD1	15	.	TRBV5-1	TRBJ2-7	CASSQTGQGAYEQYF	TGCGCCAGCAGCCAGACAGGCCAGGGGGCTTACGAGCAGTACTTC
.	13	.	TRBV18	TRBJ2-3	CASSPFEGDTQYF	TGTGCCAGCTCACCCTTTGAGGGTGATACGCAGTATTTT
TRBD1	15	.	TRBV7-6	TRBJ1-1	CASSSSDRGFGEAFF	TGTGCCAGCAGCTCGTCGGACAGGGGTTTCGGTGAAGCTTTCTTT
TRBD1	14	.	TRBV19	TRBJ2-7	CASSIGQGAYEQYF	TGTGCCAGTAGTATCGGACAGGGGGCTTACGAGCAGTACTTC
.	16	.	TRBV4-1	TRBJ2-3	CASSQGRRGPTDTQYF	TGCGCCAGCAGCCAAGGCAGGCGCGGGCCTACAGATACGCAGTATTTT
TRBD1	17	.	TRBV5-3	TRBJ1-1	CARSFPGTGPENTEAFF	TGTGCCAGAAGCTTCCCCGGGACAGGGCCGGAGAACACTGAAGCTTTCTTT
TRBD2	16	.	TRBV9	TRBJ2-3	CASSYGLAFSTDTQYF	TGTGCCAGCAGCTATGGACTAGCGTTTAGCACAGATACGCAGTATTTT
.	15	.	TRBV27	TRBJ2-7	CASSQIVAAGGEQYF	TGTGCCAGCAGCCAGATTGTGGCAGCGGGCGGCGAGCAGTACTTC
.	16	.	TRBV7-9	TRBJ2-2	CASNPLGGRNTGELFF	TGTGCCAGCAACCCTCTCGGGGGGCGGAACACCGGGGAGCTGTTTTTT
TRBD2	17	few	TRBV6-1	TRBJ2-3	CASSENSGGGALDTQYF	TGTGCCAGCAGTGAAAATTCCGGCGGGGGGGCTCTAGATACGCAGTATTTT
TRBD1	15	.	TRBV9	TRBJ1-1	CASSGTTGGGTEAFF	TGTGCCAGCAGCGGCACTACAGGGGGCGGCACTGAAGCTTTCTTT
TRBD2	14	.	TRBV28	TRBJ2-4	CASSLSAGRDIQYF	TGTGCCAGCAGTTTATCGGCAGGGAGGGACATTCAGTACTTC
.	14	.	TRBV30	TRBJ2-5	CAWSVGALQETQYF	TGTGCCTGGAGTGTAGGGGCTCTCCAAGAGACCCAGTACTTC
.	12	.	TRBV28	TRBJ1-2	CASTKGGYGYTF	TGTGCCAGCACCAAAGGGGGCTATGGCTACACCTTC
TRBD2	15	.	TRBV27	TRBJ2-7	CASSFKPSGIYEQYF	TGTGCCAGCAGTTTTAAACCTAGCGGCATTTACGAGCAGTACTTC
TRBD2	16	few	TRBV9	TRBJ2-7	CASSVGGGGPFYEQYF	TGTGCCAGCAGCGTAGGCGGCGGGGGTCCTTTCTACGAGCAGTACTTC
.	16	.	TRBV6-6	TRBJ2-2	CASSPSLDGSTGELFF	TGTGCCAGCAGCCCTTCGTTAGATGGGAGCACCGGGGAGCTGTTTTTT
TRBD1	16	.	TRBV4-2	TRBJ1-5	CASSQDLGAGGQPQHF	TGTGCCAGCAGCCAAGATTTGGGGGCAGGGGGTCAGCCCCAGCATTTT
.	15	.	TRBV6-1	TRBJ2-1	CASSVRGGHYNEQFF	TGTGCCAGCAGTGTGAGGGGGGGCCACTACAATGAGCAGTTCTTC
.	19	.	TRBV2	TRBJ1-5	CASSAGVMSRDRSNQPQHF	TGTGCCAGCAGTGCAGGGGTTATGAGTAGGGACCGGAGCAATCAGCCCCAGCATTTT
.	13	once	TRBV7-9	TRBJ2-3	CASSSLGLDTQYF	TGTGCCAGCAGCTCTTTGGGGCTAGATACGCAGTATTTT
.	16	once	TRBV7-9	TRBJ1-4	CASSTRGLGTNEKLFF	TGTGCCAGCAGCACCAGGGGTCTTGGAACTAATGAAAAACTGTTTTTT
TRBD2	18	.	TRBV9	TRBJ2-5	CASSVGVLAGEHQETQYF	TGTGCCAGCAGCGTAGGAGTGTTAGCGGGGGAACACCAAGAGACCCAGTACTTC
TRBD2	14	.	TRBV14	TRBJ2-2	CASSSGLATGELFF	TGTGCCAGCAGCTCGGGACTAGCGACCGGGGAGCTGTTTTTT
.	15	.	TRBV5-4	TRBJ1-1	CASSLDLGGRTEAFF	TGTGCCAGCAGCTTGGACCTGGGGGGGCGAACTGAAGCTTTCTTT